The T cell receptor beta chain described here comes from a study of T cells after yellow fever vaccination. With V trimmed by 7 bases and J by 1 base, 7 bases remained unmatched. The CDR3 length is 15 residues. TCRdb recomputed calls from the 5' RACE reads with MiXCR, one row per CDR3 protein. Among some 420,000 distinct CDR3 sequences listed, under 20% were seen once. The source is a man younger than 30 who received the YFV17D yellow fever vaccine. Sequencing was performed on PBMCs, taken before the yellow fever booster vaccination. This chain connects TRBV12-3 or TRBV12-4 to TRBJ1-5, with 7 positions matching TRBD1. The CDR3 bases are TGTGCCAGCAAACCGGGACAGCTGAGCAATCAGCCCCAGCATTTT. It translates to CASKPGQLSNQPQHF.